A selection of T cell receptor beta chains follows, all from one sample in a study of T cells in Graves' hyperthyroidism and ophthalmopathy. TCRdb re-called the multiplex PCR reads with MiXCR, one entry per CDR3 protein. The repertoire holds about 600,000 distinct CDR3 sequences, with 16% as singletons. The sample taken for sequencing was blood. These receptors were collected from a woman in her forties with Graves' ophthalmopathy. CDR3s include the opening cysteine and the closing phenylalanine or tryptophan. The order of the fields is clone size, D gene, J gene, V gene, CDR3 protein, CDR3 DNA. The D gene is left open where the match is weak. Size tells how often a clone was seen (once, few, many) or the class of an expanded clone, and some rows leave it out.

many	-	TRBJ2-1	TRBV3-1	CASSQVTKSEQFF	TGTGCCAGCAGCCAAGTGACTAAGAGTGAGCAGTTCTTC
many	-	TRBJ2-7	TRBV28	CASSSPQGWSYEQYF	TGTGCCAGCAGTTCCCCCCAGGGTTGGTCCTACGAGCAGTACTTC
many	-	TRBJ2-3	TRBV29-1	CSVAVGGVGDTQYF	TGCAGCGTTGCCGTAGGCGGGGTGGGGGATACGCAGTATTTT
few	-	TRBJ1-1	TRBV7-9	CASTQGVGKGNTEAFF	TGTGCCAGCACCCAAGGGGTAGGGAAAGGCAACACTGAAGCTTTCTTT
few	-	TRBJ1-4	TRBV6-4	CASSALPSQSGTTNEKLFF	TGTGCCAGCAGTGCCCTCCCCTCACAATCCGGGACAACTAATGAAAAACTGTTTTTT
-	TRBD2	TRBJ2-7	TRBV28	CASTPGGADNPYEQYF	TGTGCCAGCACACCCGGGGGGGCGGACAACCCCTACGAGCAGTACTTC
few	-	TRBJ1-1	TRBV19	CASSPSGAGRMNTEAFF	TGTGCCAGTAGTCCCTCGGGGGCCGGGAGAATGAACACTGAAGCTTTCTTT
once	-	TRBJ2-2	TRBV29-1	CSVLGQNGELFF	TGCAGCGTTCTCGGACAGAACGGGGAGCTGTTTTTT
-	TRBD2	TRBJ2-2	TRBV2	CASSPTGGAVNGELFF	TGTGCCAGCAGCCCCACGGGGGGGGCCGTTAACGGGGAGCTGTTTTTT
-	TRBD2	TRBJ2-1	TRBV11-2	CASSLTSGGQYSEQFF	TGTGCCAGCAGCCTTACCAGCGGGGGACAATACTCTGAGCAGTTCTTC
-	-	TRBJ1-1	TRBV6-1	CASNSFWTETLFTEAFF	TGTGCCAGCAACTCATTTTGGACAGAGACTCTCTTCACTGAAGCTTTCTTT
-	-	TRBJ1-2	TRBV5-1	CASSIGGDMIINYGYTF	TGCGCCAGCAGCATAGGAGGGGACATGATAATTAACTATGGCTACACCTTC
-	-	TRBJ1-4	TRBV11-2	CASSRQPTNEKLFF	TGTGCCAGCAGCCGACAGCCAACTAATGAAAAACTGTTTTTT
few	TRBD2	TRBJ2-5	TRBV20-1	CSVGLAERETQYF	TGCAGTGTGGGACTAGCGGAACGAGAGACCCAGTACTTC
-	-	TRBJ2-1	TRBV2	CASEDGNEQFF	TGTGCCAGCGAGGACGGGAATGAGCAGTTCTTC
many	-	TRBJ2-1	TRBV27	CASSLSRNSYNEQFF	TGTGCCAGCAGTTTATCCAGGAATTCCTACAATGAGCAGTTCTTC
-	-	TRBJ2-1	TRBV11-3	CASSSVGVNEQFF	TGTGCCAGCAGCTCGGTTGGGGTCAATGAGCAGTTCTTC
few	-	TRBJ2-7	TRBV6-1	CASSELGRDPNYEQYF	TGTGCCAGCAGTGAATTAGGACGGGACCCTAACTACGAGCAGTACTTC
few	TRBD1	TRBJ1-4	TRBV28	CASATGTVNEKLFF	TGTGCCAGCGCCACCGGGACAGTAAATGAAAAACTGTTTTTT
many	TRBD1	TRBJ2-7	TRBV2	CASSDNGTGLSLDEQYF	TGTGCCAGCAGTGACAACGGGACAGGTCTTTCCTTGGACGAGCAGTACTTC
many	-	TRBJ2-3	TRBV6-1	CASSSNGEATDTQYF	TGTGCCAGCAGTTCGAATGGTGAGGCCACAGATACGCAGTATTTT
many	TRBD1	TRBJ2-6	TRBV28	CASSFSRTGKSGANVLTF	TGTGCCAGCAGTTTTTCCAGGACAGGGAAGTCTGGGGCCAACGTCCTGACTTTC
many	TRBD1	TRBJ2-5	TRBV7-9	CATTGTGQETQYF	TGTGCCACCACGGGGACAGGCCAAGAGACCCAGTACTTC
few	-	TRBJ1-1	TRBV10-3	CAISKTDSLNTEAFF	TGTGCCATCAGCAAAACCGACAGCTTGAACACTGAAGCTTTCTTT
many	TRBD2	TRBJ2-1	TRBV11-2	CASSPGTSGGFNEQFF	TGTGCCAGCAGCCCCGGGACTAGCGGGGGATTCAATGAGCAGTTCTTC
-	TRBD1	TRBJ1-4	TRBV7-9	CASSFQGQTNEKLFF	TGTGCCAGCAGCTTTCAGGGACAGACTAATGAAAAACTGTTTTTT
-	-	TRBJ2-5	TRBV11-2	CASSLGPPRLARGPQETQYF	TGTGCCAGCAGCTTAGGACCGCCCCGCCTAGCGAGGGGCCCTCAAGAGACCCAGTACTTC
many	-	TRBJ1-1	TRBV12-5	CASGPEMNTEAFF	TGTGCTAGTGGGCCTGAGATGAACACTGAAGCTTTCTTT
many	-	TRBJ1-2	TRBV6-6	CASSYSDSYGYTF	TGTGCCAGCAGTTACTCGGACAGCTATGGCTACACCTTC
many	-	TRBJ1-1	TRBV7-9	CASRRRMTPQAFF	TGTGCCAGCAGACGAAGGATGACACCACAAGCTTTCTTT
-	-	TRBJ1-1	TRBV4-1	CASSQLDRAFF	TGCGCCAGCAGCCAACTGGATAGAGCTTTCTTT
many	TRBD2	TRBJ2-3	TRBV9	CASSALAGGSDTQYF	TGTGCCAGCAGCGCCTTAGCGGGAGGGTCAGATACGCAGTATTTT
few	-	TRBJ1-2	TRBV20-1	CSAAQQGNGYTF	TGCAGTGCTGCCCAACAGGGAAATGGCTACACCTTC
many	-	TRBJ1-1	TRBV27	CASSLGSTEAFF	TGTGCCAGCAGTTTAGGGAGTACTGAAGCTTTCTTT
-	-	TRBJ2-1	TRBV20-1	CSAGPDNEQFF	TGCAGTGCTGGCCCCGACAATGAGCAGTTCTTC
few	-	TRBJ2-5	TRBV7-8	CASSQDREETQYF	TGCGCCAGCAGCCAGGACCGGGAAGAGACCCAGTACTTC
few	TRBD2	TRBJ2-1	TRBV19	CASSHQPGLAGYNEQFF	TGTGCCAGTAGTCATCAACCGGGACTAGCGGGGTACAATGAGCAGTTCTTC
-	TRBD2	TRBJ2-7	TRBV5-1	CASSPTGTSGSSYEQYF	TGCGCCAGCAGCCCGACCGGGACTAGCGGGAGTAGCTACGAGCAGTACTTC
many	-	TRBJ2-1	TRBV5-1	CASSSLEGLDNEQFF	TGCGCCAGCAGCTCCCTCGAGGGATTAGACAATGAGCAGTTCTTC
few	-	TRBJ1-6	TRBV20-1	CSAVGLGTTSSYNSPLHF	TGCAGTGCGGTTGGCCTCGGGACAACGAGCTCCTATAATTCACCCCTCCACTTT
few	-	TRBJ2-5	TRBV14	CASSTGVRGAQETQYF	TGTGCCAGCAGCACCGGGGTTCGTGGAGCCCAAGAGACCCAGTACTTC
-	-	TRBJ1-6	TRBV5-6	CASSLRQTNLYNSPLHF	TGTGCCAGCAGCTTGCGTCAGACTAACCTTTATAATTCACCCCTCCACTTT
-	-	TRBJ1-1	TRBV4-1	CASSQGWLNTEAFF	TGCGCCAGCAGCCAAGGGTGGCTGAACACTGAAGCTTTCTTT
many	-	TRBJ1-5	TRBV20-1	CSARETGKRVNQPQHF	TGCAGTGCTAGAGAAACAGGGAAACGCGTCAATCAGCCCCAGCATTTT
few	TRBD2	TRBJ2-1	TRBV3-1	CASTAEGRLAGEASYNEQFF	TGTGCCAGCACCGCTGAAGGAAGACTAGCGGGAGAAGCGTCGTACAATGAGCAGTTCTTC
-	-	TRBJ2-7	TRBV5-1	CASSFGTFSYEQYF	TGCGCCAGCAGCTTCGGGACTTTCTCCTACGAGCAGTACTTC
-	TRBD1	TRBJ1-5	TRBV5-5	CASSLGDRVDSNQPQHF	TGTGCCAGCAGCTTGGGGGACAGGGTCGATAGCAATCAGCCCCAGCATTTT
many	-	TRBJ1-1	TRBV30	CAWSVGATEAFF	TGTGCCTGGAGTGTCGGGGCCACTGAAGCTTTCTTT
-	TRBD1	TRBJ2-1	TRBV9	CASSVGDREDEQFF	TGTGCCAGCAGCGTAGGGGACAGGGAAGATGAGCAGTTCTTC